The sequence of this T cell receptor beta chain was determined in a study of T cell repertoires in cytomegalovirus infection. TCRdb analysed the reads with MiXCR anew, one entry per CDR3 protein. The table shows fewer than 300,000 distinct CDR3 sequences, with under 30% occurring only once. This clonotype came up many times. The source of this sequence is a human donor in good health (CMV status not recorded). Some clones in this sample may be carry-over from other donors' samples. The material sequenced was PBMCs.

CDR3 sequence reads: CASSQHRGGGNSPLHF. The CDR3 DNA is TGTGCCAGCAGCCAGCATCGGGGAGGAGGGAATTCACCCCTCCACTTT. The gene calls are TRBV28 and TRBJ1-6; D not certain. This CDR3 contains 16 residues. V gave up 6 bases and J gave up 7 bases, with 19 bases separating them. Per germline, CDR1 MDHEN and CDR2 SYDVKM.